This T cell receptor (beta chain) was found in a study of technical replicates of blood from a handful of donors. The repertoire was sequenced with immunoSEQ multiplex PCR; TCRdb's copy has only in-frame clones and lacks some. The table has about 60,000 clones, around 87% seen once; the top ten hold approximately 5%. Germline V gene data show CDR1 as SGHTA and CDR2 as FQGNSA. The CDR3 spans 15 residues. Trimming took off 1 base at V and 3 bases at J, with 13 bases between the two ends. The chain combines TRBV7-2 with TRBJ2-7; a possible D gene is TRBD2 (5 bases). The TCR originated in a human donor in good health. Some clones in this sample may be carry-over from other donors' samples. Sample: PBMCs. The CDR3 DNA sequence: TGTGCCAGCAGCTTAGTTAGTCCCGGGAACTACGAGCAGTACTTC. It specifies CASSLVSPGNYEQYF.